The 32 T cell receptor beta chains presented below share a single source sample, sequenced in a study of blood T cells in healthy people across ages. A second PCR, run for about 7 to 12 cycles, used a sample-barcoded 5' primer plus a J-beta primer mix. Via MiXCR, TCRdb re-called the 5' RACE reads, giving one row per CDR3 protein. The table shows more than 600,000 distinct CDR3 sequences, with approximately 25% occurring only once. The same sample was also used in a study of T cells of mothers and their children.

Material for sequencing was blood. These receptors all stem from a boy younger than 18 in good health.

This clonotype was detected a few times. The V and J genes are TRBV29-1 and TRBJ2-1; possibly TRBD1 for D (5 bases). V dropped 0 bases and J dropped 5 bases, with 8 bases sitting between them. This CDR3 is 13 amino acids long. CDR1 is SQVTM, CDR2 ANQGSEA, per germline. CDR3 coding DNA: TGCAGCGTTGAAGACAGGGCGGACAATGAGCAGTTCTTC. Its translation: CSVEDRADNEQFF.

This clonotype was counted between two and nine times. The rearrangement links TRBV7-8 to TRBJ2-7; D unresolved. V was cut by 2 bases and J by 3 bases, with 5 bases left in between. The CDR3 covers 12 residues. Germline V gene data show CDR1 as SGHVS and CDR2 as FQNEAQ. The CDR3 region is CASSLQLYEQYF. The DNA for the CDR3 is TGTGCCAGCAGCTTACAGCTCTACGAGCAGTACTTC.

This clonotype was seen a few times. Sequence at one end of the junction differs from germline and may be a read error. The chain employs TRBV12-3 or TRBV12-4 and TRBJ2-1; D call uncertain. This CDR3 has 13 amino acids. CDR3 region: CASSFGQYNEQFF. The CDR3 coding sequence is TGCGCCAGCAGCTTCGGTCAGTACAATGAGCAGTTCTTC.

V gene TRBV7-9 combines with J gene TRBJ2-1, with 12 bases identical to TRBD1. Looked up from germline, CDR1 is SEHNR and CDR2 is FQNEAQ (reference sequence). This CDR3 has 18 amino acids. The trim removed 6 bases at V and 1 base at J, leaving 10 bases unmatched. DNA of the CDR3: TGTGCCAGCAGTTCCGGGACAGGGGGCAAAGGTTCCTACAATGAGCAGTTCTTC. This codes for CASSSGTGGKGSYNEQFF.

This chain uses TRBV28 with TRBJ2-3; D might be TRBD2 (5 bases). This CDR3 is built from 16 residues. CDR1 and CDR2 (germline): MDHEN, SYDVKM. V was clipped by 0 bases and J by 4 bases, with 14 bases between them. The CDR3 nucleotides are TGTGCCAGCAGTTTATGGGTAGGGAGCTGGTCAGATACGCAGTATTTT. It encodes CASSLWVGSWSDTQYF.

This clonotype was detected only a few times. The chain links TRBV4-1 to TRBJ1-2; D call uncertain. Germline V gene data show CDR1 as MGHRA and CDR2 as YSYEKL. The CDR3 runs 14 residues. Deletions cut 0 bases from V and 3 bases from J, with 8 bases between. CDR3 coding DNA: TGCGCCAGCAGCCAAGATGGCGGGGACTATGGCTACACCTTC. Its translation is CASSQDGGDYGYTF.

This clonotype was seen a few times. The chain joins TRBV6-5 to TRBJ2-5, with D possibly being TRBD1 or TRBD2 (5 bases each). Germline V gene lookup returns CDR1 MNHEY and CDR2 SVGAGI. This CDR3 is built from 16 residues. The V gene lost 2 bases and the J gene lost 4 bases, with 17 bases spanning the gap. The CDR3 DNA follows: TGTGCCAGCAGTTACGCTGACATAGGGGACGGAGAGACCCAGTACTTC. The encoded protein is CASSYADIGDGETQYF.

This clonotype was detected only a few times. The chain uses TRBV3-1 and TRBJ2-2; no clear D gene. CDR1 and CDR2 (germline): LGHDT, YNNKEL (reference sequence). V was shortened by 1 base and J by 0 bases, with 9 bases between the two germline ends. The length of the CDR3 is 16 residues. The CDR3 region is CASSQVYSANTGELFF. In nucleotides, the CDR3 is TGTGCCAGCAGCCAAGTCTACTCTGCGAACACCGGGGAGCTGTTTTTT.

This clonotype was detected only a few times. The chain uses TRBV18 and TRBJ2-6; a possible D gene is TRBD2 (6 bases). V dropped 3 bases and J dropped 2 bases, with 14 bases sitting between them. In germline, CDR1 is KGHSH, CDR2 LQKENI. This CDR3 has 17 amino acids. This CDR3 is CASSPQGEETGANVLTF. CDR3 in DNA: TGTGCCAGCTCACCGCAAGGGGAGGAAACTGGGGCCAACGTCCTGACTTTC.

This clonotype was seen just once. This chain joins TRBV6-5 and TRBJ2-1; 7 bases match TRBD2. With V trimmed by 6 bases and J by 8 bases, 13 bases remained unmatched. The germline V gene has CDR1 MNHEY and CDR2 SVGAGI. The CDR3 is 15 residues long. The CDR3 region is CASSLTGAGEHEQFF. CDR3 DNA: TGTGCCAGCAGCCTAACTGGGGCGGGAGAGCATGAGCAGTTCTTC.

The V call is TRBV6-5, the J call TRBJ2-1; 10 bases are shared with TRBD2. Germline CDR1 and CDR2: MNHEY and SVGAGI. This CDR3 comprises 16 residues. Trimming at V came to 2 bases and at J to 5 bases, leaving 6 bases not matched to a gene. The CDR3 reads CASSYAGLAGDNEQFF. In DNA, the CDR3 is TGTGCCAGCAGTTACGCAGGGCTAGCGGGGGACAATGAGCAGTTCTTC.

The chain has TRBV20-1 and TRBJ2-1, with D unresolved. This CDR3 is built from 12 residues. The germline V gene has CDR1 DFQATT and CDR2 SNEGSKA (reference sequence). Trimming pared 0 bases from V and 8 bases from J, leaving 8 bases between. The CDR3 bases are TGCAGTGCTAGAGATCGACTGGATGAGCAGTTCTTC. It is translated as CSARDRLDEQFF.

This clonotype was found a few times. The chain's CDR3 is CASSSFWAGVQETQYF. CDR3 DNA sequence: TGTGCCAGCAGCTCCTTCTGGGCGGGGGTCCAAGAGACCCAGTACTTC. This rearrangement joins TRBV7-8 to TRBJ2-5, with 7 positions matching TRBD2. The germline gives CDR1 SGHVS, CDR2 FQNEAQ. This CDR3 is built from 16 residues. The trim removed 4 bases at V and 1 base at J, leaving 9 bases unmatched.

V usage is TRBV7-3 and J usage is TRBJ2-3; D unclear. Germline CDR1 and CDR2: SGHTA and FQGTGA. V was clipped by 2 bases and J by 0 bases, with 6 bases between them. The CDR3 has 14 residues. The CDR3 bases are TGTGCCAGCAGCTTATCGCGGAGCACAGATACGCAGTATTTT. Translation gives CASSLSRSTDTQYF.

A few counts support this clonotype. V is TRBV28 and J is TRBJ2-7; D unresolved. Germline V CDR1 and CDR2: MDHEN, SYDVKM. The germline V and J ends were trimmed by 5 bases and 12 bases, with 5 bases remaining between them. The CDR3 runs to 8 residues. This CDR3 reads CASSIWYF. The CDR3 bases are TGTGCCAGCAGTATTTGGTACTTC.

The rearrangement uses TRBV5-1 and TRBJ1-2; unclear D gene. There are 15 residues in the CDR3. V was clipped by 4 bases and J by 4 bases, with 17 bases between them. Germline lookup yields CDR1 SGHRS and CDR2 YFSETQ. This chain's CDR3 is CASSLDSPSGYGYTF. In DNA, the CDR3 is TGCGCCAGCAGCCTGGACTCACCATCGGGCTATGGCTACACCTTC.

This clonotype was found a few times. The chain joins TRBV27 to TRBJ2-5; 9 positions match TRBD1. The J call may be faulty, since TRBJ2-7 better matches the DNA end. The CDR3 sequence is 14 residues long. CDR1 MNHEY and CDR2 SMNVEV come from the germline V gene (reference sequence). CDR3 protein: CASSDPGQGYEQYF. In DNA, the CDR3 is TGTGCCAGCAGCGACCCGGGACAGGGCTACGAGCAGTACTTC.

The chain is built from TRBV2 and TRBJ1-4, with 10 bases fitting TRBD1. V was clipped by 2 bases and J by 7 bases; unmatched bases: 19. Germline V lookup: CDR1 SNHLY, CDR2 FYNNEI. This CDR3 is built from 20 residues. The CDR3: CASSEISGDRGDSRGEKLFF. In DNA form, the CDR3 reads TGTGCCAGCAGTGAAATTTCCGGGGACAGGGGAGACTCTCGTGGTGAAAAACTGTTTTTT.

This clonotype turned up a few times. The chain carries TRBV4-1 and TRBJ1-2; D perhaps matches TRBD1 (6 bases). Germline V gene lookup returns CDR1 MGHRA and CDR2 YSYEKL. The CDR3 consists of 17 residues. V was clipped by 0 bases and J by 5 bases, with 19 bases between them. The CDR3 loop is CASSQDPGQPSSYGYTF. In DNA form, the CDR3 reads TGCGCCAGCAGCCAAGATCCTGGACAGCCCTCTTCTTATGGCTACACCTTC.

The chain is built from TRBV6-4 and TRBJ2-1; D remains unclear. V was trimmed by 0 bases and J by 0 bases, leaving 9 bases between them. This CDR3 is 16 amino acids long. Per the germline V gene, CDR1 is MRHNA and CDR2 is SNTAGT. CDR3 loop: CASSDSAHSSYNEQFF. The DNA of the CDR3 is TGTGCCAGCAGTGACTCGGCTCATAGCTCCTACAATGAGCAGTTCTTC.

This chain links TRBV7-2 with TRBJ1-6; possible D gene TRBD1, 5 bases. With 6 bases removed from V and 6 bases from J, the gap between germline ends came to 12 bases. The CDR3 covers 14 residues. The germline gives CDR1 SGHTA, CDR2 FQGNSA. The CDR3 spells CASSRRDPNSPLHF. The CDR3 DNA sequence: TGTGCCAGCAGTAGACGGGACCCTAATTCACCCCTCCACTTT.

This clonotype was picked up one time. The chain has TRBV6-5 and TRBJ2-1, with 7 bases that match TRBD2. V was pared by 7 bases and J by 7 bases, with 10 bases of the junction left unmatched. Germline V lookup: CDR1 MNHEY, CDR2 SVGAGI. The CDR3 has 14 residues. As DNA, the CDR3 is TGTGCCAGCATGGTAGCTAGCGGATCTAATGAGCAGTTCTTC. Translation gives CASMVASGSNEQFF.

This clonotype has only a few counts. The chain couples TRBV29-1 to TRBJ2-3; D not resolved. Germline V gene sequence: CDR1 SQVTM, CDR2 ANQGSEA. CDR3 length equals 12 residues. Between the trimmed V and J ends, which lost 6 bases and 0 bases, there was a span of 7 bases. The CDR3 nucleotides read TGCAGCGTAGACGACAGCACAGATACGCAGTATTTT. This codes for CSVDDSTDTQYF.

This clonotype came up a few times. This CDR3 is CAISGSGGTDTQYF. The DNA of the CDR3 is TGTGCCATCAGTGGTAGCGGGGGTACAGATACGCAGTATTTT. V gene TRBV10-3 combines with J gene TRBJ2-3, with TRBD2 identical over 9 bases. J lost 3 bases, V lost 4 bases, and 2 bases had no gene match. This CDR3 is 14 amino acids long. From germline, CDR1 is ENHRY and CDR2 SYGVKD.

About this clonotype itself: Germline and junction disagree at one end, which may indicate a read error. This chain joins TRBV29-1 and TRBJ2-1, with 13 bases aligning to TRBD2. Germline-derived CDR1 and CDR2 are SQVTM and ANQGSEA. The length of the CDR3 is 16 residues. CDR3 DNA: TGCAGCGTTGCTACACTAGCGGGGGGGTCCTACAATGACCAGTTCTTC. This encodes CSVATLAGGSYNDQFF.

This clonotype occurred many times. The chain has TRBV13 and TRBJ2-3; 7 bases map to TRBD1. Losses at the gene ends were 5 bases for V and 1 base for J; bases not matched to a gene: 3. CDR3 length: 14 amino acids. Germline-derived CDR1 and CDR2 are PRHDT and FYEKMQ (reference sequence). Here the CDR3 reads CASSVTGGTDTQYF. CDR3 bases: TGTGCCAGCAGCGTTACAGGGGGCACAGATACGCAGTATTTT. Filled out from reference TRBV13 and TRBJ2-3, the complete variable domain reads AAGVIQSPRHLIKEKRETATLKCYPIPRHDTVYWYQQGPGQDPQFLISFYEKMQSDKGSIPDRFSAQQFSDYHSELNMSSLELGDSALYFCASSVTGGTDTQYFGPGTRLTVL.

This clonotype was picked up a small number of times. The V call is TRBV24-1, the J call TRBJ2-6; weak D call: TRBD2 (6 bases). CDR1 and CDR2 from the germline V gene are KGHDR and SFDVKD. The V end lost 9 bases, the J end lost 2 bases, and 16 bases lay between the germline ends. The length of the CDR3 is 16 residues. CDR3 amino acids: CATSTGGIPGANVLTF. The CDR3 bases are TGTGCCACCTCCACCGGAGGGATACCTGGGGCCAACGTCCTGACTTTC.

CDR3 amino acids: CSATQGKDGQYF. The CDR3 DNA follows: TGCAGTGCTACGCAGGGGAAAGATGGCCAGTACTTC. The chain combines TRBV20-1 with TRBJ2-5, with a possible D match to TRBD1 (6 bases). Germline V CDR1 and CDR2: DFQATT, SNEGSKA (reference sequence). V was trimmed by 4 bases and J by 10 bases, leaving 16 bases between them. The CDR3 is 12 residues long.

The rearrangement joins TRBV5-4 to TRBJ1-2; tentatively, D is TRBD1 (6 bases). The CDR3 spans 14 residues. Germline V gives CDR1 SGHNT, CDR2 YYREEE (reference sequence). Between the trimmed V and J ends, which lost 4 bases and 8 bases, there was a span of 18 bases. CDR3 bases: TGTGCCAGCAGCCCGGGACACTCAGTGGGGGGCTACACCTTC. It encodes CASSPGHSVGGYTF.

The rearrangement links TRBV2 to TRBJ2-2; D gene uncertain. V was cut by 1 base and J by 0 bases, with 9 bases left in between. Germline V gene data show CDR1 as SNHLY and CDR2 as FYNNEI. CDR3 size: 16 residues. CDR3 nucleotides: TGTGCCAGCAGTGAAGTCGTACTACCGAACACCGGGGAGCTGTTTTTT. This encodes CASSEVVLPNTGELFF.

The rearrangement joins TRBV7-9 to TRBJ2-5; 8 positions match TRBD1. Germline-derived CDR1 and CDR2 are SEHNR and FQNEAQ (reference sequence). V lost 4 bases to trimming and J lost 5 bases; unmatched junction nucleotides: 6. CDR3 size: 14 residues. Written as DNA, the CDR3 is TGTGCCAGCAGCTACGGACAGGGAGTTGAGACCCAGTACTTC. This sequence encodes CASSYGQGVETQYF.

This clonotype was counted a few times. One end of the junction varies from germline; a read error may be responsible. The CDR3 nucleotides read TGCGGCGTAACTCGGACAGCCGACTATGGCTACACCTTC. This codes for CGVTRTADYGYTF. The rearrangement links TRBV29-1 to TRBJ1-2, with D maybe TRBD1 (6 bases). The CDR3 sequence is 13 residues long. The germline CDR1 and CDR2 sequences are SQVTM and ANQGSEA. Drawing the rest from reference TRBV29-1 and TRBJ1-2, the complete variable domain is SAVISQKPSRDICQRGTSLTIQCQVDSQVTMMFWYRQQPGQSLTLIATANQGSEATYESGFVIDKFPISRPNLTFSTLTVSNMSPEDSSIYLCGVTRTADYGYTFGSGTRLTVV.